This record looks at one T cell receptor (beta chain) sequence and its context. Germline V gene lookup returns CDR1 MNHEY and CDR2 SVGEGT. The V end lost 6 bases, the J end lost 2 bases, and 9 bases lay between the germline ends. The CDR3 extends over 13 amino acids. This specimen comes from a study of control samples from healthy donors and cancer patients. TCRdb's copy holds only in-frame clones and misses some; the assay was immunoSEQ multiplex PCR. The table records 390,000 or so clones, 75% to 95% of them present only once. The sequencing input was PBMCs. The clonotype comes from a man in his forties or fifties with head and neck cancer. The chain couples TRBV6-2 or TRBV6-3 to TRBJ2-3; D uncertain. CDR3 in amino acids: CASSSDSTDTQYF. The CDR3 DNA reads TGTGCCAGCAGCTCCGACTCCACAGATACGCAGTATTTT.